This T cell receptor beta chain comes out of a study of cytomegalovirus exposure and HLA in healthy donors (dated by TCRdb to the late 2010s). Concerning the study at large: In an earlier analysis of fewer than 750 of the donors, approximately 300 Gb of sequence data and approximately 120 million unique TCR beta sequences from approximately 180 million T cells were reported. An early release covering approximately 600 HLA-typed donors comprised about 310 gigabases of sequencing data and tens of millions of unique TCR sequences. Of the 300 to 400 genotyped donors, around 81% fell in the genetic ancestry cluster associated with self-reported Caucasian donors. The study was designed to test whether signatures of past pathogen exposure could be identified by cataloging public T cell receptors. Using immunosequencing, the study profiled T cell repertoires from around 680 subjects and related those repertoires to cytomegalovirus serostatus. A separate validation cohort of 90 to 150 different subjects was used in addition to the 666-subject first cohort. The study combined high-throughput TCR immunosequencing, statistical association of individual TCRs with disease status, and machine learning to predict cytomegalovirus infection status. A later analysis re-analyzed previously published TCR beta repertoires from approximately 670 donors and added high-resolution HLA genotyping to study TCR occurrence patterns. Rather than drawing on any new phenotypic data, the later analysis identified candidate immune exposures from TCR beta sequences and the way those sequences occurred across donors. In an earlier analysis of 500 to 650 of the donors, high-throughput TCR beta sequencing was used to judge whether each TCR beta V gene segment behaved as functional or pseudogenic. Donor age, sex, ethnicity and CMV serostatus were compiled together with the repertoire data. A later genetic analysis used genome-wide SNP genotypes for about 65% of the 666 donors, treating that subset as a discovery cohort. Every discovery cohort repertoire had been produced on one sequencing platform. Class I and class II HLA loci were covered by the typing at four-digit resolution. Typing coverage varied by locus: roughly 620-630 donors for A, B, C, DRB1 and DQB1; around 560 for DQA1; more than 600 for DPA1; approximately 470 for DPB1. Because of strong linkage in the cohort, five DR-DQ haplotypes were treated as single units for association and clustering. Among some 400 genotyped donors of the cohort, an average of roughly 230,000 unique TCR beta nucleotide sequences was sequenced per donor, of which 15% to 20% were non-productive. Paper-wide results and their limitations: In an earlier analysis of fewer than 700 of the donors, most TCR beta V segments appeared in productive rearrangements about 87% or about 30% of the time, broadly matching IMGT annotations. Sequencing depth was assumed to be roughly uniform across donors in the presence/absence analyses, though that assumption may not hold. According to the authors, the approach could potentially be generalized to other disease states and immunological phenotypes. Over 15 rarely observed V segments, including chromosome 9 orphons, were excluded from the earlier analysis of a few hundred of the donors because counts were too low. For the cohort, immune exposure information was limited to CMV serostatus. A later analysis reported that several top co-occurrence clusters appeared linked to parvovirus B19, influenza, CMV and Epstein-Barr virus. A further reported finding was that TCR beta sequences accurately predicted the HLA-A and HLA-B alleles for most subjects in the first cohort. An association between a missense DCLRE1C variant and V-gene and J-gene trimming of TCR beta chains was found in a later genetic analysis and replicated in an independent cohort. Correlated functional status among segregating V segments might be attributable to linkage disequilibrium, but an unknown experimental factor could not be ruled out. While some public TCRs were present in many individuals, most TCR sequences turned up only very rarely across donors. The sequencing pipeline was judged likely to have produced a cluster of highly shared sequence variants as a technical artifact. A later genetic analysis reported fewer N-insertions in productive TCRs among donors in an Asian-associated ancestry cluster than the roughly 670-donor mean. The classifier was reported to diagnose cytomegalovirus status with high specificity and sensitivity in both the original and validation cohorts. Because HLA typing was missing for some donors at each locus, association tests included only the typed subset. The study listed 150 to 200 TCR beta chains as associated with cytomegalovirus. In a later analysis, most CMV-associated TCR beta chains were found to appear HLA-restricted, with HLA associations seemingly driven largely by CMV exposure. The cohort was sequenced for TCR beta chains only, and without alpha or paired-chain data the features that could be detected were limited. In vitro tests confirmed that three of the cytomegalovirus-associated TCR beta chains recognize cytomegalovirus antigens. A later analysis associated 16,951 TCR beta sequences with specific HLA alleles at a false discovery rate of 0.05. A later analysis found that HLA-associated TCR beta chains were more clonally expanded and had lower generation probabilities than equally common non-associated chains. Strong co-occurrence of HLA alleles, especially DR and DQ, made assigning TCR associations to individual alleles difficult. In a later analysis, the rate of TCR association differed among HLA loci, with DRB1 alleles having the most associated TCRs and HLA-C alleles having the fewest.

The library came from the immunoSEQ multiplex PCR assay. For the multiplex PCR, a mixture combining 60 forward primers for TCR Vbeta segments and 13 reverse primers for TCR Jbeta segments was used. A multiplex PCR assay on genomic DNA amplified the CDR3 region of rearranged TCR beta genes. The Illumina HiSeq System was used to sequence the amplified TCR beta libraries as 87-base-pair reads. The published analysis was carried out like this. A later analysis counted tens of millions of unique TCR beta chains across the 600 to 850 repertoires, and 9 million to 14 million of these chains were shared by at least two donors. Raw reads were error-corrected and collapsed into unique sequences with a nearest-neighbor algorithm that merged closely related sequences to remove PCR and sequencing errors. V, D and J gene segments were assigned by aligning CDR3 sequences to IMGT reference sequences. For a sequence to be retained, a match of at least six nucleotides to both a V gene segment and a J gene segment was required. Rearrangements were called productive when the CDR3 lacked stop codons and stayed in frame with V and J; all others were non-productive. Following IMGT convention, CDR3 was defined as the stretch from the second conserved V-encoded cysteine up to the conserved J-encoded phenylalanine. The earlier analysis of some 600 of the donors excluded sequences that lacked an unambiguous match to a single V gene segment. An earlier analysis of over 450 of the donors classified V segments as functional when productive rearrangements were above 56.7% and as segregating when the standard deviation between donors was above 5%. A statistical classification framework was developed to diagnose cytomegalovirus status using the catalog of TCR beta chain sequences. In a later analysis, V and J genes were assigned by comparing TCR nucleotide sequences against IMGT/GENE-DB human TR gene sequences. Using the TCRdist pipeline, a later analysis assigned CDR3 sequences along with most-parsimonious VDJ recombination scenarios. In a later analysis, each TCR beta chain was defined by its CDR3 amino acid sequence together with its V-gene family, and reads without a unique V-gene family were excluded. In a later analysis, some 600 highly shared, low-generation-probability nucleotide sequences were removed to address suspected cross-contamination and a sequencing artifact. In a later analysis, a clonal expansion index was calculated for each public chain from normalized within-repertoire ranks of inferred template counts. A later analysis computed generation probabilities with a VDJ recombination model fitted to out-of-frame rearrangements, and checked the results against IGoR. Hypergeometric tests were used in a later analysis to score TCR-TCR, TCR-HLA and TCR-CMV co-occurrence, with a repertoire-size bias correction applied to the TCR pairs. A later analysis estimated false discovery rates by permuting HLA or CMV assignments 20 times. A later analysis grouped co-occurring TCRs with DBSCAN, adding TCRdist sequence similarity when clustering within HLA-allele-positive subsets. Repertoires with fewer than 30,000 or more than 120,000 public chains were left out of co-occurrence clustering, as were roughly five repertoires with anomalous nucleotide sharing. TCRdb provides this immuneACCESS table in a form limited to in-frame rearrangements. Some clones are lacking; in checked studies, under half of them reflect an unresolved V gene, and why the rest are absent is not known. D and trimming were read from the DNA, whereas the V and J calls and clone size are those reported in that table. The sample table records over 150,000 clones; more than 75% of these occur just once. The top ten constitute about 0.24% of the sample.

Points on this clone: Its antigen target is currently unknown. It has no much larger one-base neighbor in the sample; base qualities were not kept.

The cohort was made up of approximately 670 healthy bone marrow donors. At the time of sampling, every cohort member was nominally healthy, though immune exposures that went unrecorded were likely present. The donor was CMV seronegative and was included in the group of 352 seronegative cohort members. Every donor gave a peripheral blood sample, and the peripheral blood mononuclear cells from that sample were used for TCR beta sequencing. Genomic DNA was extracted from the blood cell samples with the Qiagen DNeasy Blood Extraction Kit. The sequenced sample consisted of PBMCs. The TCR comes from a girl under three years old in good health and CMV-seronegative.

The DNA reads TGTGCCAGCATCGGGACAATATACAATGAGCAGTTCTTC. Its protein product is CASIGTIYNEQFF. The chain employs TRBV2 and TRBJ2-1; 6 matching bases give a weak D call of TRBD1. At the junction V is shortened by 7 bases and J by 4 bases, with 11 bases in between. From the germline V gene, CDR1 is SNHLY and CDR2 is FYNNEI. Taken from cysteine to phenylalanine, the CDR3 has 13 residues. Of the read, only the CDR3 DNA is kept; its 39 bases are in frame from base 1.